The source of this T cell receptor (beta chain) is a study of blood T cells in healthy people across ages. This clonotype was counted between two and nine times. Through a sample-barcoded 5' primer and a J-beta primer mix, a second PCR was run for roughly 7 to 11 cycles. In TCRdb, the 5' RACE reads were re-called with MiXCR into one record per CDR3 protein. The table records some 1.4 million distinct CDR3 sequences, 35% to 45% of them present only once. Sequencing was done on a sample of blood. The TCR comes from a woman in her late teens or twenties in good health.

The CDR3 is CATRDRSSYEQYF. The DNA for the CDR3 is TGTGCCACCCGGGACAGGTCCTCCTACGAGCAGTACTTC. The rearrangement joins TRBV12-3 or TRBV12-4 to TRBJ2-7, with 8 nucleotides matching TRBD1. The trim removed 10 bases at V and 0 bases at J, leaving 5 bases unmatched. The CDR3 consists of 13 residues.